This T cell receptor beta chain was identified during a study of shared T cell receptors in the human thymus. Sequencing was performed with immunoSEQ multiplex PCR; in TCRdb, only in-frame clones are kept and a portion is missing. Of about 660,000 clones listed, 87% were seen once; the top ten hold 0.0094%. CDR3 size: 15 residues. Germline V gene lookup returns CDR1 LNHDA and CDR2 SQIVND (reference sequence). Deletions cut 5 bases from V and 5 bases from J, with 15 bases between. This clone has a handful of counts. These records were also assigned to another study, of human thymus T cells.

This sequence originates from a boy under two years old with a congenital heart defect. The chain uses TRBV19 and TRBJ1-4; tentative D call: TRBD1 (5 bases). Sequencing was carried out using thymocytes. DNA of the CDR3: TGTGCCAGTAGTCTGGGCCCCCGGGGGAATGAAAAACTGTTTTTT. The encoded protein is CASSLGPRGNEKLFF.